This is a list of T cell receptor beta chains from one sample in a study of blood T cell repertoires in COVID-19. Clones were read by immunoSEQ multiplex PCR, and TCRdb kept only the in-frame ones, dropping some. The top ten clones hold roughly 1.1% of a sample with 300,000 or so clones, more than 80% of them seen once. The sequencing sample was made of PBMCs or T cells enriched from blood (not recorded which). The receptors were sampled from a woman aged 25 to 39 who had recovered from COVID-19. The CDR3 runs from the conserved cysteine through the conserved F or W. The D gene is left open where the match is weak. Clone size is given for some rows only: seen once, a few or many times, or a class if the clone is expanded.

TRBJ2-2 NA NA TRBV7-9 TGTGCCAGCAGCCCCACAGAATCCGGGGAGCTGTTTTTT CASSPTESGELFF
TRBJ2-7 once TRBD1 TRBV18 TGTGCCAGCTCTTCCAGGGGGCTAAACTACGAGCAGTACTTC CASSSRGLNYEQYF
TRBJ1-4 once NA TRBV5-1 TGCGCCAGCAGGACAACAGTAAATAATGAAAAACTGTTTTTT CASRTTVNNEKLFF
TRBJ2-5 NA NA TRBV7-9 TGTGCCAGCAGCTTAGGGACCGGGAGCCCCACAGAGACCCAGTACTTC CASSLGTGSPTETQYF
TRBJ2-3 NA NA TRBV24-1 TGTGCCACCGCCACGCCAGGGCCAGATACGCAGTATTTT CATATPGPDTQYF
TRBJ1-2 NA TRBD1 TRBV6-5 TGTGCCAGCAAAGACAGGGTAAATGGCTACACCTTC CASKDRVNGYTF
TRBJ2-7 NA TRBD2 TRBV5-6 TGTGCCAGCAGCTTTCTAGCGGAGACCTACGAGCAGTACTTC CASSFLAETYEQYF
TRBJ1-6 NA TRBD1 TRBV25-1 TGTGCCAGCAGTGAATATGGGGGACAGGGGAATTCACCCCTCCACTTT CASSEYGGQGNSPLHF
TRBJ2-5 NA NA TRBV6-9 TGTGCCAGCAGTTTTACTGACATCCAAGAGACCCAGTACTTC CASSFTDIQETQYF
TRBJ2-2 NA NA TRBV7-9 TGTGCCAGCAGCTTCCAAGCAGGCGCTACCGGGGAGCTGTTTTTT CASSFQAGATGELFF
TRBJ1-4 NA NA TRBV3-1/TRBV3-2 TGTGCCAGCAGCCAGAGGACAGCTCGAACTAATGAAAAACTGTTTTTT CASSQRTARTNEKLFF
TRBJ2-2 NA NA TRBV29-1 TGCAGCGTTGAAAGTAGAAACACCGGGGAGCTGTTTTTT CSVESRNTGELFF
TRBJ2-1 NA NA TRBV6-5 TGTGCCAGCAGTTACTTCGCGGGACCCTACAATGAGCAGTTCTTC CASSYFAGPYNEQFF
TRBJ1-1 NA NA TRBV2 TGTGCCAGCAGTGAAGTGCATCGACAGGTAGGAGCTTTCTTT CASSEVHRQVGAFF
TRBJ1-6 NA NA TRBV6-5 TGTGCCAGCAGTTATCGGGAGGTTCGGTCACCCCTCCACTTT CASSYREVRSPLHF
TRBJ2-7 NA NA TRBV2 TGTGCCAGCGAGGTCCAGCCCGGGTCCGAGCAGTACTTC CASEVQPGSEQYF
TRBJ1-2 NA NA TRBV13 TGTGCCAGCAGCTTCTTCAGGGATTCTGGCTACACCTTC CASSFFRDSGYTF
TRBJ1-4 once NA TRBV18 TGTGCCAGCTCACCAAGGACAGCAACTAATGAAAAACTGTTTTTT CASSPRTATNEKLFF
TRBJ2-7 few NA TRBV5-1 TGCGCCAGCAGCTTGGATGGGGCATCGCCCTACGAGCAGTACTTC CASSLDGASPYEQYF
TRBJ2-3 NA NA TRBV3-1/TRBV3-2 TGTGCCAGCAGCCAAGGGTTAGCAGTCAATACGCAGTATTTT CASSQGLAVNTQYF
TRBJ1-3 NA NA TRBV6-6 TGTGCCAGCAGTTACTCGGAGTCAGCCATATATTTT CASSYSESAIYF
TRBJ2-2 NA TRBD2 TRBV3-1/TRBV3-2 TGTGCCAGCAGCCAAGTTCGCGGGAGTATTAGCACCGGGGAGCTGTTTTTT CASSQVRGSISTGELFF
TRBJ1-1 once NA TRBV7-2 TGTGCCAGCAGCACCCAGGGAGGCACTGAAGCTTTCTTT CASSTQGGTEAFF
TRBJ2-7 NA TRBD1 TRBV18 TGTGCCAGCTCACAGGGATACGAGGACAGGGCGGGGGAGCAGTACTTC CASSQGYEDRAGEQYF
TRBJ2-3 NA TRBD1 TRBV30 TGTGCCTGGATGGGACAGGGGCCGACAGATACGCAGTATTTT CAWMGQGPTDTQYF